Below, one T cell receptor (beta chain) is given with its context. These data are taken from a study of blood T cell repertoires in COVID-19. About the study: There were acute and convalescent COVID-19 samples, and they came from the United States, Italy and Spain. PBMCs, B-cell-depleted T cells, or T cells were the source of the cDNA or gDNA that made up the material.

Authors' data handling: Reference gene primer amplification in the assay estimated nucleated cell counts. Repertoires were generated with immunoSEQ multiplex PCR, while TCRdb's copy carries only in-frame clones and drops some. V and J calls and clone size are those listed in that table; D and trimming were worked out from the DNA. The sample consists of some 180,000 clones, 80% to 85% of them appearing once. After removal of 1 base from V and 7 bases from J, the junction contained 4 bases not matched to a gene. The CDR3 runs to 14 residues. CDR1 and CDR2 from the germline V gene are LGHDT and YNNKEL (reference sequence).

This rearrangement joins TRBV3-1 (or the pseudogene TRBV3-2) to TRBJ1-2; 9 nucleotides match TRBD1. Sequencing input: peripheral blood. The TCR originated in a man aged 70-80 years with active or convalescent COVID-19. CDR3 sequence reads: CASSQVGTGFGYTF. The CDR3 DNA follows: TGTGCCAGCAGCCAAGTCGGGACAGGGTTTGGCTACACCTTC.